Reported below is one T cell receptor (beta chain). No antigen is known for it. TCRdb independently ran MiXCR on the 5' RACE reads; one entry per CDR3 protein. The sample carries some 1,600,000 distinct CDR3 sequences, 32% recorded once. The source of the sample is a study of identical twins. The V and J ends lost 0 bases and 7 bases respectively, with 16 bases between them. The CDR3 consists of 15 residues. Per germline, CDR1 SGHTA and CDR2 FQGNSA. Broader study findings: With beta out-of-frame sequences, excess sharing by twins was weaker.

The origin of this receptor is a newborn girl in good health. Sequencing was performed on cord blood. The V gene is TRBV7-2, the J gene TRBJ2-7, with a weak D call TRBD1 (6 bases). In nucleotides, the CDR3 is TGTGCCAGCAGCTTAGCGGGAATAGGGGACAATGAGCAGTACTTC. This translates into CASSLAGIGDNEQYF.